The T cell receptor (beta chain) described here comes from a study of T-cell reconstitution after alpha-beta-depleted transplantation in children. Study results and limitations: At around two months after transplant, the alpha-beta T cells were reportedly derived from several hundred expanded clones that came from non-depleted graft cells. Where some patients showed high TCRbeta diversity at day 60, it came from recipient T cells and thymic progenitors that had survived.

V lost 2 bases to trimming and J lost 3 bases, with 11 bases between them. The length of the CDR3 is 14 residues. The TCRbeta library incorporated unique molecular identifiers. TCRdb analysed the PCR reads with MiXCR anew, one entry per CDR3 protein. The data contain nearly 20,000 distinct CDR3 sequences, 10% to 15% of them singletons. Concerning this clonotype itself: Its antigen is not known.

Sequencing was performed on PBMCs, mostly from graft donor cells, taken 60 days after TCRalphabeta/CD19-depleted stem cell transplant. The sequence derives from a female patient aged 2-10 years who had a stem cell transplant for congenital amegakaryocytic thrombocytopenia, so the T cells may come from the graft donor. The rearrangement uses TRBV12-3 or TRBV12-4 and TRBJ2-7; weak D call: TRBD1 (5 bases). The CDR3 DNA reads as TGTGCCAGCAGTTTACGACAGAGATTCTACGAGCAGTACTTC. Amino acids: CASSLRQRFYEQYF.